The rows below give T cell receptor beta chains drawn from one sample of a study of cytomegalovirus exposure and HLA in healthy donors. Repertoires were generated with immunoSEQ multiplex PCR, while TCRdb's copy carries only in-frame clones and drops some. The sample records around 52,000 clones, approximately 93% being singletons. The sample consisted of PBMCs. The receptor set was obtained from a woman younger than 35 in good health and CMV-seronegative. The CDR3 runs from the conserved cysteine through the conserved F or W. The D gene is left open where the match is weak. Clone size is shown for a subset of rows, as once, few, many or a class of expanded clone.

j_call,clone_size,v_call,cdr3_length,d_call,cdr3_nt,cdr3_aa
TRBJ2-7,NA,TRBV5-1,13,NA,TGCGCCAGCAGCTTGGACAGGCCCTACGAGCAGTACTTC,CASSLDRPYEQYF
TRBJ1-6,NA,TRBV9,16,NA,TGTGCCAGCAGCGTAGGGCTTAGTAGGGGTAACTCACCCCTCCACTTT,CASSVGLSRGNSPLHF
TRBJ1-2,NA,TRBV5-4,14,TRBD1,TGTGCCAGCAGCTTGGTGGACAGGGGGTACGGCTACACCTTC,CASSLVDRGYGYTF
TRBJ2-3,NA,TRBV7-2,14,TRBD2,TGTGCCAGCAGCCAGAGCGGGGCCGTAGGGACGCAGTATTTT,CASSQSGAVGTQYF
TRBJ2-2,NA,TRBV18,15,TRBD1,TGTGCCAGCTCACCATCCAGGGGGCTCACCGGGGAGCTGTTTTTT,CASSPSRGLTGELFF
TRBJ2-1,NA,TRBV4-3,13,NA,TGCGCCAGCAGCGGCAGATTATACAATGAGCAGTTCTTC,CASSGRLYNEQFF
TRBJ1-3,NA,TRBV2,14,NA,TGTGCCAGCCTGAAGGAGGACGCCGGAAACACCATATATTTT,CASLKEDAGNTIYF
TRBJ2-5,NA,TRBV2,15,NA,TGTGCCAGCAGTGGGGTGGGAGGCCCGCAAGAGACCCAGTACTTC,CASSGVGGPQETQYF
TRBJ1-2,NA,TRBV7-2,12,TRBD1,TGTGCCAGCAGCTCCTTGACAGGGGTCTCTACCTTC,CASSSLTGVSTF
TRBJ2-1,NA,TRBV9,16,TRBD2,TGTGCCAGCAGCGTAGCTAGTAGCGGGGCTACTGATGAGCAGTTCTTC,CASSVASSGATDEQFF
TRBJ2-1,once,TRBV10-3,13,NA,TGTGCCATCAGTGAGCCCGACCCGGGTGAGCAGTTCTTC,CAISEPDPGEQFF
TRBJ2-2,NA,TRBV28,16,NA,TGTGCCAGCAGTTCCCCCGCTAGCCCGAACACCGGGGAGCTGTTTTTT,CASSSPASPNTGELFF
TRBJ1-5,NA,TRBV25-1,15,NA,TGTGCCAGCACTGAAATTAGGGGCCAGGGTCAGCCCCAGCATTTT,CASTEIRGQGQPQHF
TRBJ2-2,NA,TRBV9,20,NA,TGTGCCAGCAGCGCCAGTCACTACCGACGTCGTTTTGAAGGCACCGGGGAGCTGTTTTTT,CASSASHYRRRFEGTGELFF
TRBJ1-4,once,TRBV4-3,20,TRBD1,TGCGCCAGCAGCCAAGATCAAATTTGGGACAGGGGTTCTACTAATGAAAAACTGTTTTTT,CASSQDQIWDRGSTNEKLFF
TRBJ2-7,NA,TRBV7-2,17,NA,TGTGCCAGCAGCCGACCCCCGGGGGGGACAGGGCCCTACGAGCAGTACTTC,CASSRPPGGTGPYEQYF
TRBJ2-3,NA,TRBV6-5,15,TRBD1,TGTGCCAGCAAACGTGGCAGGGGGATTACAGATACGCAGTATTTT,CASKRGRGITDTQYF
TRBJ2-1,NA,TRBV6-5,16,TRBD2,TGTGCCAGCAGTTACGGCGGGACTAGCGGGAGGGATGAGCAGTTCTTC,CASSYGGTSGRDEQFF
TRBJ2-3,NA,TRBV11-3,16,TRBD2,TGTGCCAGCAGCTTCGGTAGCGGGAGTTGGACAGATACGCAGTATTTT,CASSFGSGSWTDTQYF
TRBJ2-5,NA,TRBV5-1,16,TRBD2,TGCGCCAGCAGCTTGGAGGTAGCGGGGGACCAAGAGACCCAGTACTTC,CASSLEVAGDQETQYF
TRBJ1-2,NA,TRBV18,14,TRBD1,TGTGCCAGCTCCCGGACAGGGGAAGAGAATGGCTACACCTTC,CASSRTGEENGYTF
TRBJ1-2,NA,TRBV25-1,18,TRBD1,TGTGCCAGCAGTGACCCCCTCGGACAGGGAGTGAATAACTATGGCTACACCTTC,CASSDPLGQGVNNYGYTF
TRBJ1-1,NA,TRBV10-2,14,NA,TGCGCCAGCAGTGTTGGAGAAACGAACACTGAAGCTTTCTTT,CASSVGETNTEAFF
TRBJ2-3,once,TRBV4-2,13,NA,TGTGCCAGCTCGGCGGAATTGGCAGATACGCAGTATTTT,CASSAELADTQYF
TRBJ2-7,NA,TRBV7-9,15,TRBD1,TGTGCCAGCAGCCCTCCCTCGGGACAGGGAGACGAGCAGTACTTC,CASSPPSGQGDEQYF
TRBJ1-1,NA,TRBV19,18,NA,TGTGCCAGTAGACTTCGGGTCCTAACCCCACTTTCGAACACTGAAGCTTTCTTT,CASRLRVLTPLSNTEAFF
TRBJ1-5,NA,TRBV4-1,17,TRBD1,TGCGCCAGCAGCCAAGATTTAGGGGGCTCGGGCAATCAGCCCCAGCATTTT,CASSQDLGGSGNQPQHF
TRBJ1-2,NA,TRBV19,15,NA,TGTGCCAGTAGTGCGGAACAGGGCTCCCGACTTGGCTACACCTTC,CASSAEQGSRLGYTF
TRBJ2-5,NA,TRBV9,16,TRBD2,TGTGCCAGCAGCGTAGAAGGCGGACTAGGCACGGAGACCCAGTACTTC,CASSVEGGLGTETQYF
TRBJ2-1,NA,TRBV29-1,16,TRBD2,TGCAGCGTTAGGACTAGCGGGGGGGCCCCCTACAATGAGCAGTTCTTC,CSVRTSGGAPYNEQFF
TRBJ2-1,NA,TRBV19,19,TRBD2,TGTGCCAGTAGTATAGACCGACTAGCGGGAGTATGGAGCTACAATGAGCAGTTCTTC,CASSIDRLAGVWSYNEQFF
TRBJ2-1,NA,TRBV7-3,15,TRBD2,TGTGCCAGCAGCCCGACTAGCGGGGGGGCCACTGAGCAGTTCTTC,CASSPTSGGATEQFF
TRBJ2-3,NA,TRBV5-1,16,TRBD2,TGCGCCAGCTCCATGGGACTAGCGGTTCTCACAGATACGCAGTATTTT,CASSMGLAVLTDTQYF
TRBJ1-2,NA,TRBV4-2,16,TRBD1,TGTGCCAGCAGCCAAGATGGGGACAGGGGACCCTATGGCTACACCTTC,CASSQDGDRGPYGYTF
TRBJ2-7,NA,TRBV7-2,15,TRBD2,TGTGCCAGCAGCTTTTCGACTAGCGGGGCGTACGAGCAGTACTTC,CASSFSTSGAYEQYF
TRBJ1-2,NA,TRBV7-9,15,TRBD1,TGTGCCAGCAGTCGCGAAATCACAGGGGACTATGGCTACACCTTC,CASSREITGDYGYTF
TRBJ2-7,NA,TRBV11-2,14,NA,TGTGCCAGCAGCCTTGGGGCAGGGTCGGGCGAGCAGTACTTC,CASSLGAGSGEQYF
TRBJ2-2,NA,TRBV10-3,16,TRBD1,TGTGCCATCAGTGAGTCCAGGACAGGGATCACCGGGGAGCTGTTTTTT,CAISESRTGITGELFF
TRBJ1-2,NA,TRBV6-4,15,TRBD1,TGTGCCAGCAGCCAGGACAGGACACACCATTATGGCTACACCTTC,CASSQDRTHHYGYTF
TRBJ2-2,NA,TRBV4-3,18,TRBD2,TGCGCCAGCAGCCGCGGAAGTGGGACTAGCGGGATCACCGGGGAGCTGTTTTTT,CASSRGSGTSGITGELFF
TRBJ1-2,NA,TRBV19,10,NA,TGTGCGACGGGGACTTGGGGCTACACCTTC,CATGTWGYTF
TRBJ2-1,NA,TRBV23-1,15,NA,TGCGCCAGCGTACCGGGACACGGAAGACCCACCGGGCAGTTCTTC,CASVPGHGRPTGQFF
TRBJ1-1,NA,TRBV5-4,17,NA,TGTGCCAGCAGCTTGGCCGGGACTGGGCACATGAACACTGAAGCTTTCTTT,CASSLAGTGHMNTEAFF
TRBJ2-5,once,TRBV19,13,NA,TGTGCCAGTAGCTCCGACTTTGGAGAGACCCAGTACTTC,CASSSDFGETQYF
TRBJ2-7,NA,TRBV12-5,11,NA,TGTGCTAGTGCAGGCTTTCGCGAGCAGTACTTC,CASAGFREQYF
TRBJ1-3,NA,TRBV5-4,14,NA,TGTGCCAGCAGCTTGGGGGAGGCCCCGGGCACCATATATTTT,CASSLGEAPGTIYF
TRBJ2-4,NA,TRBV21-1,17,NA,TGTGCCAGCAGCAAAGTAGTAGGCAGGGGGGACAAAAACATTCAGTACTTC,CASSKVVGRGDKNIQYF
TRBJ2-6,NA,TRBV2,16,NA,TGTGCCAGCAGTCAACCGATACAAAGTCGGGCCAACGTCCTGACTTTC,CASSQPIQSRANVLTF
TRBJ1-1,NA,TRBV5-1,17,TRBD1,TGCGCCAGCAGCCTGGACAGGTTCCTTTGGGAGAACACTGAAGCTTTCTTT,CASSLDRFLWENTEAFF
TRBJ2-5,NA,TRBV5-5,18,TRBD2,TGTGCCAGCAGCTTGGGGGGACTAGCGGGAGGGTACCAAGAGACCCAGTACTTC,CASSLGGLAGGYQETQYF
TRBJ2-3,NA,TRBV28,15,TRBD2,TGTGCCAGCACTTCATCTAGCGGGTACACAGATACGCAGTATTTT,CASTSSSGYTDTQYF
TRBJ2-5,NA,TRBV9,16,TRBD2,TGTGCCAGCAGCGTAGGGGCTAGCGGGGGGACAGAGACCCAGTACTTC,CASSVGASGGTETQYF
TRBJ1-1,once,TRBV11-3,14,TRBD1,TGTGCCAGCAGCTCTTTACCGACAGGGGTTGAAGCTTTCTTT,CASSSLPTGVEAFF
TRBJ2-2,NA,TRBV19,14,TRBD2,TGTGCCAGTAAGCTAGCGGGGCCGACCGGGGAGCTGTTTTTT,CASKLAGPTGELFF